These T cell receptor beta chains were read from a single sample in a study of blood T cell repertoires in COVID-19. Profiled with immunoSEQ multiplex PCR; TCRdb holds only in-frame clones, not every one. The sample holds some 230,000 clones, about 85% seen once. Sequenced material: peripheral blood. Receptors originate from a man in his forties or fifties who had recovered from COVID-19. Both conserved end residues are part of each CDR3. Each record gives: clone size, D gene, V gene, J gene, CDR3 DNA, CDR3 protein. D genes are given only for firm matches. Rows give clone size only sometimes, using once, few, many, or a class for an expanded clone.

clone size: .
D gene: .
V gene: TRBV27
J gene: TRBJ2-3
CDR3 DNA: TGTGCCAGCAGTTTAGGGATACCCGGGACTTTCACAGATACGCAGTATTTT
CDR3 protein: CASSLGIPGTFTDTQYF

clone size: few
D gene: TRBD2
V gene: TRBV18
J gene: TRBJ2-7
CDR3 DNA: TGTGCCAGCTCACCACTGGGACTAGCGGGAGACTCCGAGCAGTACTTC
CDR3 protein: CASSPLGLAGDSEQYF

clone size: .
D gene: .
V gene: TRBV2
J gene: TRBJ1-2
CDR3 DNA: TGTGCCAGCAGCCCCAGGAGGGGTGATGGCTACACCTTC
CDR3 protein: CASSPRRGDGYTF

clone size: .
D gene: .
V gene: TRBV7-9
J gene: TRBJ1-4
CDR3 DNA: TGTGCCAGCAGCTGGGGCTCTAATGAAAAACTGTTTTTT
CDR3 protein: CASSWGSNEKLFF

clone size: .
D gene: TRBD1
V gene: TRBV29-1
J gene: TRBJ1-2
CDR3 DNA: TGCAGCGTTGGGACAGGGGGTAGGAGACAAACTAACTATGGCTACACCTTC
CDR3 protein: CSVGTGGRRQTNYGYTF

clone size: .
D gene: .
V gene: TRBV5-8
J gene: TRBJ1-5
CDR3 DNA: TGTGCCAGCAGCAAAGGACAGACGCTGTATAGCAATCAGCCCCAGCATTTT
CDR3 protein: CASSKGQTLYSNQPQHF

clone size: .
D gene: .
V gene: TRBV6-5
J gene: TRBJ1-6
CDR3 DNA: TGTGCCGTCAGGGCAGGGATCGGCTCACCCCTCCACTTT
CDR3 protein: CAVRAGIGSPLHF

clone size: .
D gene: TRBD1
V gene: TRBV28
J gene: TRBJ2-7
CDR3 DNA: TGTGCCAGCAGAACTCCGGGACAGAGTTACGAGCAGTACTTC
CDR3 protein: CASRTPGQSYEQYF

clone size: .
D gene: TRBD1
V gene: TRBV5-4
J gene: TRBJ2-5
CDR3 DNA: TGTGCCAGCAGCTTACAGGGACAGGGAGGGGAGACCCAGTACTTC
CDR3 protein: CASSLQGQGGETQYF

clone size: .
D gene: .
V gene: TRBV28
J gene: TRBJ2-5
CDR3 DNA: TGTGCCAGCAGTCCCGCAGCGCAAGAGACCCAGTACTTC
CDR3 protein: CASSPAAQETQYF

clone size: .
D gene: .
V gene: TRBV6-5
J gene: TRBJ1-2
CDR3 DNA: TGTGCCAGCTCCGGCAGGGAAAAGGGCTATGGCTACACCTTC
CDR3 protein: CASSGREKGYGYTF

clone size: .
D gene: .
V gene: TRBV5-1
J gene: TRBJ1-1
CDR3 DNA: TGCGCCAGCAGCTCGTCAACAGGGATTGACACTGAAGCTTTCTTT
CDR3 protein: CASSSSTGIDTEAFF

clone size: .
D gene: .
V gene: TRBV5-4
J gene: TRBJ2-7
CDR3 DNA: TGTGCCAGCAGCTTTGGGCTCATAACAGGGACCTACGAGCAGTACTTC
CDR3 protein: CASSFGLITGTYEQYF

clone size: .
D gene: .
V gene: TRBV6-5
J gene: TRBJ2-1
CDR3 DNA: TGTGCCAGCAGACAGGAAAGGGGGAATCAGTTCTTC
CDR3 protein: CASRQERGNQFF

clone size: once
D gene: TRBD1
V gene: TRBV19
J gene: TRBJ1-1
CDR3 DNA: TGTGCCAGTAGTGCCGGACAGGGATTATATGGTGAAGCTTTCTTT
CDR3 protein: CASSAGQGLYGEAFF

clone size: .
D gene: TRBD2
V gene: TRBV19
J gene: TRBJ2-5
CDR3 DNA: TGTGCCAGTAGTGGGACTAGCGGGGGGAAAGAGACCCAGTACTTC
CDR3 protein: CASSGTSGGKETQYF

clone size: .
D gene: .
V gene: TRBV30
J gene: TRBJ2-1
CDR3 DNA: TGTGCCTGGAGTGATCAGGTTTTGGATGAGCAGTTCTTC
CDR3 protein: CAWSDQVLDEQFF

clone size: .
D gene: TRBD2
V gene: TRBV10-3
J gene: TRBJ2-5
CDR3 DNA: TGTGCCTCCGGCTCCAGCCCGGCGGGGGTGGAGACCCAGTACTTC
CDR3 protein: CASGSSPAGVETQYF

clone size: .
D gene: TRBD2
V gene: TRBV7-7
J gene: TRBJ2-5
CDR3 DNA: TGTGCCAGCAGCCCCCAGGCTAGCGGGAGGCAAGAGACCCAGTACTTC
CDR3 protein: CASSPQASGRQETQYF

clone size: .
D gene: TRBD2
V gene: TRBV11-2
J gene: TRBJ2-7
CDR3 DNA: TGTGCCAGCAGCTTCGGGACTAGCGGGAGGTCCGAGCAGTACTTC
CDR3 protein: CASSFGTSGRSEQYF

clone size: .
D gene: .
V gene: TRBV18
J gene: TRBJ1-6
CDR3 DNA: TGTGCCAGCTCACCCGGAGTCAGCTCCTATAATTCACCCCTCCACTTT
CDR3 protein: CASSPGVSSYNSPLHF

clone size: .
D gene: TRBD2
V gene: TRBV3-1/TRBV3-2
J gene: TRBJ2-1
CDR3 DNA: TGTGCCAGCAGCCAAGGGACTAGGAGCTCCTACAATGAGCAGTTCTTC
CDR3 protein: CASSQGTRSSYNEQFF

clone size: .
D gene: TRBD1
V gene: TRBV5-1
J gene: TRBJ1-6
CDR3 DNA: TGCGCCAGCAGCAGTACCGGGACAGGGGATTCACCCCTCCACTTT
CDR3 protein: CASSSTGTGDSPLHF

clone size: .
D gene: .
V gene: TRBV7-9
J gene: TRBJ1-4
CDR3 DNA: TGTGCCAGCAGCTTAGATGGAGGGCTGAATGAAAAACTGTTTTTT
CDR3 protein: CASSLDGGLNEKLFF

clone size: once
D gene: TRBD1
V gene: TRBV2
J gene: TRBJ2-5
CDR3 DNA: TGTGCCAGCAGCCCTAGGGGGCAGGGCGCAAAGACCCAGTACTTC
CDR3 protein: CASSPRGQGAKTQYF

clone size: once
D gene: TRBD1
V gene: TRBV28
J gene: TRBJ1-5
CDR3 DNA: TGTGCCAGCCAGGGTACAGGGGCCCGGAATCAGCCCCAGCATTTT
CDR3 protein: CASQGTGARNQPQHF

clone size: .
D gene: TRBD1
V gene: TRBV5-6
J gene: TRBJ2-7
CDR3 DNA: TGTGCCAGCAGCTCAACGACAGGGATATATTCCTACGAGCAGTACTTC
CDR3 protein: CASSSTTGIYSYEQYF

clone size: .
D gene: .
V gene: TRBV30
J gene: TRBJ2-1
CDR3 DNA: TGTGCCTGGAGTCCCACCAGCTCCTACAATGAGCAGTTCTTC
CDR3 protein: CAWSPTSSYNEQFF

clone size: few
D gene: .
V gene: TRBV19
J gene: TRBJ2-2
CDR3 DNA: TGTGCCAGTAGTCCCTTGTTCCGGAACACCGGGGAGCTGTTTTTT
CDR3 protein: CASSPLFRNTGELFF

clone size: .
D gene: TRBD1
V gene: TRBV6-2/TRBV6-3
J gene: TRBJ2-1
CDR3 DNA: TGTGCCAGCAGTTACCAGGGGGACAGACAGGGGTACAATGAGCAGTTCTTC
CDR3 protein: CASSYQGDRQGYNEQFF

clone size: .
D gene: TRBD2
V gene: TRBV24-1
J gene: TRBJ2-1
CDR3 DNA: TGTGCCACCAGTGATTTGGGGGGGGGATACAATGAGCAGTTCTTC
CDR3 protein: CATSDLGGGYNEQFF

clone size: .
D gene: TRBD1
V gene: TRBV11-2
J gene: TRBJ2-1
CDR3 DNA: TGTGCCAGCAGCCGTTCGGGAAGGGGGCGATACAATGAGCAGTTCTTC
CDR3 protein: CASSRSGRGRYNEQFF

clone size: few
D gene: TRBD1
V gene: TRBV27
J gene: TRBJ1-6
CDR3 DNA: TGTGCCAGCAGTCTGACAGGGAAGAGTAATTCACCCCTCCACTTT
CDR3 protein: CASSLTGKSNSPLHF

clone size: .
D gene: .
V gene: TRBV11-2
J gene: TRBJ1-1
CDR3 DNA: TGTGCCAGCAGCCCCGAGACAGTCCCAGGGACTGAAGCTTTCTTT
CDR3 protein: CASSPETVPGTEAFF

clone size: .
D gene: TRBD2
V gene: TRBV3-1/TRBV3-2
J gene: TRBJ2-5
CDR3 DNA: TGTGCCAGCAGCTCCCGACTAGCGGGAGAGACCCAGTACTTC
CDR3 protein: CASSSRLAGETQYF

clone size: .
D gene: .
V gene: TRBV5-1
J gene: TRBJ1-3
CDR3 DNA: TGCGCCAGCAGGCCCGGGCAGGGACACTCTGGAAACACCATATATTTT
CDR3 protein: CASRPGQGHSGNTIYF

clone size: .
D gene: TRBD1
V gene: TRBV4-1
J gene: TRBJ1-2
CDR3 DNA: TGCGCCAGCAGCCAAGATTTGGACAGGGGCTCCTATGGCTACACCTTC
CDR3 protein: CASSQDLDRGSYGYTF

clone size: .
D gene: .
V gene: TRBV27
J gene: TRBJ2-7
CDR3 DNA: TGTGCCAGCAGTTCGGGGGTCAACTACGAGCAGTACTTC
CDR3 protein: CASSSGVNYEQYF

clone size: .
D gene: TRBD1
V gene: TRBV2
J gene: TRBJ2-1
CDR3 DNA: TGTGCCAGCACCTCAAAGGACAGGGGGATGTATGAGCAGTTCTTC
CDR3 protein: CASTSKDRGMYEQFF

clone size: .
D gene: TRBD1
V gene: TRBV28
J gene: TRBJ1-5
CDR3 DNA: TGTGCCACTCATAGACAGGGTTCGGGTCAGCCCCAGCATTTT
CDR3 protein: CATHRQGSGQPQHF

clone size: few
D gene: TRBD1
V gene: TRBV10-3
J gene: TRBJ1-1
CDR3 DNA: TGTGCCATCAGCCAGGACAGGAAGAACACTGAAGCTTTCTTT
CDR3 protein: CAISQDRKNTEAFF

clone size: few
D gene: .
V gene: TRBV3-1/TRBV3-2
J gene: TRBJ2-7
CDR3 DNA: TGTGCCAGCAGCCAAGCAGGGTACTCCTACGAGCAGTACTTC
CDR3 protein: CASSQAGYSYEQYF

clone size: .
D gene: .
V gene: TRBV6-5
J gene: TRBJ2-3
CDR3 DNA: TGTGCCAGCAAAAGAGGAACCACAGATACGCAGTATTTT
CDR3 protein: CASKRGTTDTQYF

clone size: .
D gene: TRBD1
V gene: TRBV10-3
J gene: TRBJ2-1
CDR3 DNA: TGTGCCATCAGTGGAGCAGACAGGGCGATCTCCTACAATGAGCAGTTCTTC
CDR3 protein: CAISGADRAISYNEQFF

clone size: .
D gene: TRBD1
V gene: TRBV25-1
J gene: TRBJ1-1
CDR3 DNA: TGTGCCAGCAGTGCAGACTACGGGACAGGCGGTGGGGCTTTCTTT
CDR3 protein: CASSADYGTGGGAFF

clone size: .
D gene: .
V gene: TRBV6-5
J gene: TRBJ1-1
CDR3 DNA: TGTGCCAGCCGGGACATCAACATGAACACTGAAGCTTTCTTT
CDR3 protein: CASRDINMNTEAFF

clone size: .
D gene: TRBD1
V gene: TRBV28
J gene: TRBJ1-3
CDR3 DNA: TGTGCCAGCCGGGGACAGTCTTCCTCTGGAAACACCATATATTTT
CDR3 protein: CASRGQSSSGNTIYF

clone size: .
D gene: TRBD2
V gene: TRBV27
J gene: TRBJ2-7
CDR3 DNA: TGTGCCAGCAGCTTAGCGGGTCCCTACGAGCAGTACTTC
CDR3 protein: CASSLAGPYEQYF

clone size: .
D gene: TRBD1
V gene: TRBV13
J gene: TRBJ1-2
CDR3 DNA: TGTGCCAGCAGCAAAGGGACAGGGGATGGCTACACCTTC
CDR3 protein: CASSKGTGDGYTF

clone size: .
D gene: TRBD1
V gene: TRBV28
J gene: TRBJ1-2
CDR3 DNA: TGTGCCAGCATCCGGACAGGGAGGTATGGCTACACCTTC
CDR3 protein: CASIRTGRYGYTF

clone size: .
D gene: .
V gene: TRBV5-1
J gene: TRBJ2-5
CDR3 DNA: TGCGCCAGCAGCTTGGGACAGGTCCGGGAAGAGACCCAGTACTTC
CDR3 protein: CASSLGQVREETQYF

clone size: once
D gene: TRBD2
V gene: TRBV28
J gene: TRBJ2-7
CDR3 DNA: TGTGCCAGCAGACATCCGGGACTAAACTACGAGCAGTACTTC
CDR3 protein: CASRHPGLNYEQYF

clone size: few
D gene: TRBD2
V gene: TRBV18
J gene: TRBJ2-1
CDR3 DNA: TGTGCCAGCTCAACCGGAGGAGCGGGAGGGGACAATGAGCAGTTCTTC
CDR3 protein: CASSTGGAGGDNEQFF

clone size: .
D gene: .
V gene: TRBV18
J gene: TRBJ2-2
CDR3 DNA: TGTGCCAGTCGACCTCTGGGAGACACCGGGGAGCTGTTTTTT
CDR3 protein: CASRPLGDTGELFF

clone size: once
D gene: .
V gene: TRBV14
J gene: TRBJ2-1
CDR3 DNA: TGTGCCAGCAGCCAAGATTCCAGCCGGGGGACCCCATACAAGTACAATGAGCAGTTCTTC
CDR3 protein: CASSQDSSRGTPYKYNEQFF

clone size: .
D gene: TRBD1
V gene: TRBV7-8
J gene: TRBJ2-1
CDR3 DNA: TGTGCCAGCAGCCGGGGACAGGGGATGTCAAGTGAGCAGTTCTTC
CDR3 protein: CASSRGQGMSSEQFF

clone size: .
D gene: .
V gene: TRBV10-3
J gene: TRBJ1-3
CDR3 DNA: TGTGCCATCAGTGCGGGAAACACCATATATTTT
CDR3 protein: CAISAGNTIYF

clone size: .
D gene: TRBD1
V gene: TRBV2
J gene: TRBJ1-1
CDR3 DNA: TGTGCCAGCAGTGAACGACAGGGCAACACTGAAGCTTTCTTT
CDR3 protein: CASSERQGNTEAFF

clone size: .
D gene: .
V gene: TRBV15
J gene: TRBJ1-2
CDR3 DNA: TGTGCCACCAGCAGAGATCGGGGAAGTAACTATGGCTACACCTTC
CDR3 protein: CATSRDRGSNYGYTF